This entry lists 8 T cell receptor beta chains sequenced from one sample in a study of blood T cell repertoires in COVID-19. Produced via immunoSEQ multiplex PCR; TCRdb's table is partial and in-frame only. Among 100,000 to 150,000 clones listed, about four fifths were seen once. Sequencing was carried out using peripheral blood. The receptors were gathered from a man aged 25-45 years with COVID-19, enrolled during active disease.

V gene TRBV15 combines with J gene TRBJ1-2; TRBD1 matches 9 bases. The trim removed 0 bases at V and 6 bases at J, leaving 8 bases unmatched. The CDR3 sequence is 16 residues long. Germline CDR1 reads LNHNV; CDR2 reads YYDKDF (reference sequence). The CDR3 sequence is CATSREGGTGLNGYTF. In DNA, the CDR3 is TGTGCCACCAGCAGAGAAGGTGGGACAGGGCTAAATGGCTACACCTTC.

V gene TRBV24-1 combines with J gene TRBJ1-2; 8 positions agree with TRBD1. From germline, CDR1 is KGHDR and CDR2 SFDVKD. The V gene end was trimmed by 3 bases and the J gene end by 8 bases; junction bases not matched to a gene: 10. This CDR3 has 15 residues. Written as DNA, the CDR3 is TGTGCCACCAGTGATCGCGGGACAGGCTTTCACGGCTACACCTTC. Translated: CATSDRGTGFHGYTF.

The chain uses TRBV7-2 and TRBJ2-1, with TRBD2 identical over 7 bases. CDR3 length equals 15 residues. V dropped 5 bases and J dropped 4; count of bases not matched to a gene: 8. Germline V gene data show CDR1 as SGHTA and CDR2 as FQGNSA. The CDR3 coding sequence is TGTGCCAGCAGCCCTAAACACGGGGGGTACAATGAGCAGTTCTTC. Amino acid sequence: CASSPKHGGYNEQFF.

This rearrangement joins TRBV30 to TRBJ1-1; TRBD1 matches at 8 bases. J lost 8 bases, V lost 4 bases, and 3 bases had no gene match. This CDR3 comprises 11 residues. From germline, CDR1 is GTSNPN and CDR2 SVGIG (reference sequence). The CDR3 sequence: CAWKGTGEAFF. Here the CDR3 DNA reads TGTGCCTGGAAGGGGACAGGCGAAGCTTTCTTT.

The rearrangement joins TRBV5-1 to TRBJ2-5; D perhaps matches TRBD2 (5 bases). The V end was cut by 5 bases, the J end by 7 bases, with 18 bases between. The CDR3 has 14 amino acids. The germline V gene has CDR1 SGHRS and CDR2 YFSETQ. In DNA, the CDR3 is TGCGCCAGCAGTGGTAGGCTAGCTTATGGGACCCAGTACTTC. It codes for CASSGRLAYGTQYF.

The sample holds one count of this clone. This chain links TRBV25-1 with TRBJ2-7; the match to TRBD2 covers 7 bases. This CDR3 region has 15 residues. The germline V gene has CDR1 MGHDK and CDR2 SYGVNS. V was pared by 3 bases and J by 2 bases, with 7 bases of the junction left unmatched. CDR3: CASSDSSGLTYEQYF. DNA for the CDR3: TGTGCCAGCAGTGATTCTAGCGGACTTACCTACGAGCAGTACTTC.

Turning to this clone: Additional DNA sequences in this sample encode the identical CDR3. The rearrangement joins TRBV7-9 to TRBJ2-2, with D tentatively TRBD1 (6 bases). V lost 5 bases and J lost 1, with 11 bases in between. This CDR3 has 15 residues. Germline V gives CDR1 SEHNR, CDR2 FQNEAQ (reference sequence). The DNA for the CDR3 is TGTGCCAGCAGCAGGTTACAGGGGAACACCGGGGAGCTGTTTTTT. It yields the protein CASSRLQGNTGELFF.

This rearrangement joins TRBV28 to TRBJ1-2; 8 positions agree with TRBD1. Germline V gene sequence: CDR1 MDHEN, CDR2 SYDVKM. This CDR3 is built from 13 residues. V lost 4 bases and J lost 9; bases outside the gene matches: 7. The CDR3 sequence is CASSSGQGVRYTF. For the CDR3, the DNA is TGTGCCAGCAGTTCCGGACAGGGAGTACGCTACACCTTC.